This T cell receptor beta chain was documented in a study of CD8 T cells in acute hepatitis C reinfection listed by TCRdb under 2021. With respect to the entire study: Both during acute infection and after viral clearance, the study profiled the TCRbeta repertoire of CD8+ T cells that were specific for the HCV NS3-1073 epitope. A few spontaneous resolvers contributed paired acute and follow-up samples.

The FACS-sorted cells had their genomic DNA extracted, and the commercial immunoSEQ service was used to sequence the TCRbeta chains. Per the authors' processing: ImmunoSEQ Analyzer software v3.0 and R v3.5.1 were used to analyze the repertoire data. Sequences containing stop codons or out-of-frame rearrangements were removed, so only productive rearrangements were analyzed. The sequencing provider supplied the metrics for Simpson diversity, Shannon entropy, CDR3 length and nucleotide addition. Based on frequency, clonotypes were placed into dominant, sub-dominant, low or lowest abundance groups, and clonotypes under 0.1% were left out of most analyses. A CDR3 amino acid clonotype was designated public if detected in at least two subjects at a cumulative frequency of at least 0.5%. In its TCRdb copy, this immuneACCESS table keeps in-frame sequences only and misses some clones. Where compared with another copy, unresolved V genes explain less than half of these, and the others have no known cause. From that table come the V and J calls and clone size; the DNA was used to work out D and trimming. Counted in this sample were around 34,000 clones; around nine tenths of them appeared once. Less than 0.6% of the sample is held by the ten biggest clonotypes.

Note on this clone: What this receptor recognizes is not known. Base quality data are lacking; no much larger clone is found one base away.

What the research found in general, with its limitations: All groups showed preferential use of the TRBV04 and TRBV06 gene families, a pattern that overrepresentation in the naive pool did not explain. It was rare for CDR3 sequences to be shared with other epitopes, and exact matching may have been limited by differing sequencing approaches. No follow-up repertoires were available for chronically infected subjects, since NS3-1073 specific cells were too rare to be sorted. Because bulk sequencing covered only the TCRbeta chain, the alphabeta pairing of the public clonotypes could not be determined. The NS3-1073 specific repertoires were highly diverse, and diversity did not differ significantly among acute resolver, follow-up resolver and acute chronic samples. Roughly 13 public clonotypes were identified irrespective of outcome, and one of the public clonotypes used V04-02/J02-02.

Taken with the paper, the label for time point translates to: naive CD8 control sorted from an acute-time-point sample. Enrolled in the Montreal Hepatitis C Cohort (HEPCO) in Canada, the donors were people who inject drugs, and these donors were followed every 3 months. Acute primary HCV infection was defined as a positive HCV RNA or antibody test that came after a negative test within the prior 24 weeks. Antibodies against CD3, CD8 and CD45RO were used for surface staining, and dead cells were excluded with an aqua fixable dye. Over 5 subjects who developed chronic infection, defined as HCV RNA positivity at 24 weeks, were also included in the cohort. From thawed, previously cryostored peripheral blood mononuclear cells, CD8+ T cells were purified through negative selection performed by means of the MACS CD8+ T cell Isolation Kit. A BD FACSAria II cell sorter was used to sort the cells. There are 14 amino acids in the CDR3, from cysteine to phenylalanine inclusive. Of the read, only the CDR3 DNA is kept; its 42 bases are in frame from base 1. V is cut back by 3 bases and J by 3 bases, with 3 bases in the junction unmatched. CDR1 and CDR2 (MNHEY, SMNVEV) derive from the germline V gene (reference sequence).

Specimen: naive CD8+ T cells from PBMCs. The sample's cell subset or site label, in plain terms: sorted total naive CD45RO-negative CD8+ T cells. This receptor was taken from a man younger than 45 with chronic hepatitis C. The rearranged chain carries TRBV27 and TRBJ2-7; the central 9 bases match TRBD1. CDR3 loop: CASSFMTGGYEQYF. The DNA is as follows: TGTGCCAGCAGTTTTATGACAGGGGGCTACGAGCAGTACTTC.